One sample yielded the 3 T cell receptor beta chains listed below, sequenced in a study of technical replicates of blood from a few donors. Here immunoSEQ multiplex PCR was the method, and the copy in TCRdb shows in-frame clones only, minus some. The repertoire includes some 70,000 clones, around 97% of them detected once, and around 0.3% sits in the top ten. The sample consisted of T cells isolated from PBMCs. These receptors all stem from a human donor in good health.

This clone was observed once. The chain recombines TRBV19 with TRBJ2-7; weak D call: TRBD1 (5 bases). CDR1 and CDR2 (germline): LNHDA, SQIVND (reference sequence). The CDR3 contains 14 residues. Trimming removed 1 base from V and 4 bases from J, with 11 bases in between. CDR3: CASSIGRAGYEQYF. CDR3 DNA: TGTGCCAGTAGTATAGGCAGGGCTGGATACGAGCAGTACTTC. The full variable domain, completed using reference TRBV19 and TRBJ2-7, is DGGITQSPKYLFRKEGQNVTLSCEQNLNHDAMYWYRQDPGQGLRLIYYSQIVNDFQKGDIAEGYSVSREKKESFPLTVTSAQKNPTAFYLCASSIGRAGYEQYFGPGTRLTVT.

CDR3 loop: CASSPGQIYGYTF. The CDR3 bases are TGTGCCAGCAGTCCTGGACAGATCTATGGCTACACCTTC. This chain connects TRBV27 to TRBJ1-2; perhaps TRBD1 as D (6 bases). This CDR3 comprises 13 residues. Trimming cost V 5 bases and J 4 bases, with 11 bases left between them. Germline V lookup: CDR1 MNHEY, CDR2 SMNVEV (reference sequence).

The CDR3 protein is CASSLDPASGIYEQYF. The CDR3 DNA reads TGTGCCAGCAGCCTAGACCCGGCAAGCGGAATCTACGAGCAGTACTTC. This sequence joins TRBV7-9 and TRBJ2-7; D may be TRBD2 (5 bases). V lost 5 bases and J lost 3, with 20 bases in between. The CDR3 length is 16 residues. Looked up from germline, CDR1 is SEHNR and CDR2 is FQNEAQ (reference sequence).